A single sample is the source of the 31 T cell receptor beta chains below, sequenced in a study of T cell responses to AZD1222 COVID-19 vaccine. Clones were read by immunoSEQ multiplex PCR, and TCRdb kept only the in-frame ones, dropping some. The data contain about 55,000 clones, around 92% of them seen just once; the ten biggest clones take up 2%. The sequencing here drew on peripheral blood, taken on day 0 of AZD1222 vaccination. The receptors originated from an adult in good health.

The chain employs TRBV19 and TRBJ2-5, with 10 nucleotides matching TRBD1. Germline V gene sequence: CDR1 LNHDA, CDR2 SQIVND (reference sequence). V gave up 3 bases and J gave up 4 bases; unmatched junction bases: 5. The length of the CDR3 is 15 residues. The DNA of the CDR3 is TGTGCCAGTAGTATGACAGGGGGCCTAGTAGAGACCCAGTACTTC. This translates into CASSMTGGLVETQYF. Full variable domain (outside the CDR3, taken from reference TRBV19 and TRBJ2-5): DGGITQSPKYLFRKEGQNVTLSCEQNLNHDAMYWYRQDPGQGLRLIYYSQIVNDFQKGDIAEGYSVSREKKESFPLTVTSAQKNPTAFYLCASSMTGGLVETQYFGPGTRLLVL.

This rearrangement joins TRBV7-6 to TRBJ1-5, with D hard to call. The germline CDR1 and CDR2 sequences are SGHVS and FNYEAQ. The CDR3 is made up of 15 amino acids. Trimming took 1 base from V and 0 from J, leaving 7 bases between them. The CDR3 loop reads CASSLEASSNQPQHF. CDR3 DNA sequence: TGTGCCAGCAGCTTAGAGGCCTCTAGCAATCAGCCCCAGCATTTT.

The chain links TRBV19 to TRBJ1-5, with 9 bases lining up with TRBD1. V gave up 7 bases and J gave up 7 bases; unmatched junction bases: 5. This CDR3 region has 13 residues. The germline gives CDR1 LNHDA, CDR2 SQIVND (reference sequence). The CDR3 loop reads CASTRTGVQPQHF. CDR3 coding DNA: TGTGCCAGTACGAGGACAGGGGTCCAGCCCCAGCATTTT.

V and J are TRBV28 and TRBJ2-3; tentative D call: TRBD1 (5 bases). V lost 2 bases, J lost 0 bases, and 6 bases lay in between. The germline CDR1 and CDR2 sequences are MDHEN and SYDVKM. The CDR3 spans 14 residues. CDR3 DNA sequence: TGTGCCAGCAGTTTACAGGGAAGCACAGATACGCAGTATTTT. Protein: CASSLQGSTDTQYF.

V is TRBV27 and J is TRBJ2-7; 12 nucleotides match TRBD2. V shed 1 base and J 3 bases; nucleotides not matched to a gene: 10. The CDR3 sequence is 18 residues long. Germline loops: CDR1 MNHEY, CDR2 SMNVEV (reference sequence). The CDR3 sequence: CASSLFSPLAGGLYEQYF. CDR3 in DNA: TGTGCCAGCAGTTTATTTTCCCCCCTAGCGGGAGGGCTCTACGAGCAGTACTTC.

This rearrangement joins TRBV7-8 to TRBJ2-3, with 11 bases aligning to TRBD2. The CDR3 consists of 17 residues. V lost 0 bases and J lost 4; bases outside the gene matches: 6. Looked up from germline, CDR1 is SGHVS and CDR2 is FQNEAQ. CDR3 loop: CASSLARRLAGSDTQYF. As DNA, the CDR3 is TGTGCCAGCAGCTTAGCGCGACGACTAGCGGGATCAGATACGCAGTATTTT.

The chain links TRBV12-3 or TRBV12-4 to TRBJ2-3; maybe TRBD2 (6 bases). The CDR3 extends over 13 amino acids. V lost 7 bases and J 0 bases, leaving 8 bases between the germline ends. CDR3 sequence: CASIGGSTDTQYF. CDR3 nucleotide sequence: TGTGCCAGCATCGGAGGGAGCACAGATACGCAGTATTTT.

The genes are TRBV6-5 and TRBJ2-1, with 12 bases identical to TRBD2. Germline lookup yields CDR1 MNHEY and CDR2 SVGAGI. The CDR3 runs to 15 residues. The V gene end was trimmed by 6 bases and the J gene end by 5 bases; junction bases not matched to a gene: 5. Written as DNA, the CDR3 is TGTGCCAGCAGAGCTGGACTAGCGGGAAACAATGAGCAGTTCTTC. This sequence encodes CASRAGLAGNNEQFF.

This sequence joins TRBV28 and TRBJ1-1, with D perhaps TRBD1 (6 bases). Germline CDR1 is MDHEN and CDR2 is SYDVKM. This CDR3 is built from 15 residues. V dropped 5 bases and J dropped 4 bases, with 17 bases sitting between them. CDR3 sequence: CASSPTGRVGTEAFF. The CDR3 bases are TGTGCCAGCAGTCCCACAGGGAGGGTGGGCACTGAAGCTTTCTTT.

The DNA for the CDR3 is TGCGCCAGCAGTGATGTCGGACAGGACTATGGCTACACCTTC. Translation gives CASSDVGQDYGYTF. V is TRBV10-1 and J is TRBJ1-2; TRBD1 matches at 7 bases. The length of the CDR3 is 14 residues. The V segment lost 3 bases and the J segment 3 bases; nucleotides outside the gene matches: 4. Germline V gene lookup returns CDR1 WNHNN and CDR2 SYGVQD (reference sequence).

The CDR3 protein is CASSLLGGDSTDTQYF. CDR3 DNA sequence: TGTGCCAGCAGCTTATTGGGCGGAGATAGCACAGATACGCAGTATTTT. The J gene is TRBJ2-3, the V gene TRBV7-2, with unresolved D. Germline CDR1 reads SGHTA; CDR2 reads FQGNSA. The CDR3 is 16 amino acids. The V end was cut by 2 bases, the J end by 0 bases, with 12 bases between.

This clone has a single count. The V gene is TRBV5-1, the J gene TRBJ1-4; 9 bases line up with TRBD1. The CDR3 is 14 amino acids. The V segment lost 3 bases and the J segment 8 bases; nucleotides outside the gene matches: 5. Looked up from germline, CDR1 is SGHRS and CDR2 is YFSETQ. The CDR3: CASSSQGALEKLFF. The CDR3 DNA follows: TGCGCCAGCAGCTCACAGGGGGCTTTGGAAAAACTGTTTTTT.

The V gene is TRBV18, the J gene TRBJ1-3, with TRBD1 as a possible D gene (6 bases). Germline loops: CDR1 KGHSH, CDR2 LQKENI. Trimming cost V 1 base and J 1 base, with 11 bases left between them. The CDR3 covers 16 residues. CDR3 residues: CASSPRGGASGNTIYF. The CDR3 coding sequence is TGTGCCAGCTCACCACGAGGGGGGGCATCTGGAAACACCATATATTTT.

This clone was recorded once. The genes are TRBV11-3 and TRBJ2-2; no definite D call. The germline V gene encodes CDR1 SGHNT and CDR2 YENEEA. V lost 1 base, J lost 6 bases, and 6 bases lay in between. CDR3 length equals 13 residues. CDR3 in amino acids: CASSLGPAGELFF. DNA for the CDR3: TGTGCCAGCAGCTTAGGTCCAGCCGGGGAGCTGTTTTTT.

This clone was counted only a few times. The CDR3 region is CASSLEDRGPQHF. Written as DNA, the CDR3 is TGTGCCAGCAGCTTAGAGGACAGGGGTCCCCAGCATTTT. V and J are TRBV7-6 and TRBJ1-5; 9 positions agree with TRBD1. This CDR3 has 13 residues. Germline-derived CDR1 and CDR2 are SGHVS and FNYEAQ. V shed 1 base, J shed 10 bases, and the junction held 2 bases outside the gene matches.

J is TRBJ2-1 and V is TRBV19, with D maybe TRBD2 (6 bases). V was cut by 6 bases and J by 0 bases, with 18 bases left in between. CDR3 length equals 17 residues. Germline V gene sequence: CDR1 LNHDA, CDR2 SQIVND (reference sequence). CDR3 nucleotides: TGTGCCAGTAGCGGGAGATACGTATTGAGCTCCTACAATGAGCAGTTCTTC. This translates into CASSGRYVLSSYNEQFF.

V gene TRBV4-1 combines with J gene TRBJ1-4; 7 nucleotides agree with TRBD1. Germline CDR1 MGHRA, CDR2 YSYEKL. V gave up 3 bases and J gave up 5 bases; unmatched junction bases: 6. This CDR3 has 15 residues. The CDR3 coding sequence is TGCGCCAGCAGCCACCGACAGGGCCAAAATGAAAAACTGTTTTTT. Translated: CASSHRQGQNEKLFF.

This sequence joins TRBV28 and TRBJ2-7; 7 bases agree with TRBD2. V was pared by 6 bases and J by 3 bases, with 11 bases of the junction left unmatched. Germline CDR1 reads MDHEN; CDR2 reads SYDVKM. The CDR3 totals 15 residues. DNA of the CDR3: TGTGCCAGCAGCTCTCCGGGACTACAAAACTACGAGCAGTACTTC. Residues: CASSSPGLQNYEQYF.

This chain links TRBV6-5 with TRBJ2-7; 8 bases line up with TRBD2. V dropped 6 bases and J dropped 2; count of bases not matched to a gene: 6. The CDR3 has 14 amino acids. CDR1 is MNHEY, CDR2 SVGAGI, per germline. CDR3 region: CASSVGGLAYEQYF. The CDR3 region has the DNA TGTGCCAGCAGCGTCGGGGGACTAGCCTACGAGCAGTACTTC.

This chain uses TRBV19 with TRBJ1-1, with a possible D match to TRBD1 (5 bases). Germline CDR1 LNHDA, CDR2 SQIVND (reference sequence). This CDR3 is 15 amino acids long. The V end lost 8 bases, the J end lost 4 bases, and 20 bases lay between the germline ends. The CDR3 reads CASAAGSRLSTEAFF. The DNA of the CDR3 is TGTGCCAGTGCGGCAGGGTCCCGCTTGAGCACTGAAGCTTTCTTT.

The rearrangement uses TRBV29-1 and TRBJ1-5; a weak D match, TRBD1 (6 bases). Germline CDR1 and CDR2: SQVTM and ANQGSEA. This CDR3 has 12 amino acids. Trimming shortened V by 5 bases and J by 3 bases, and 8 bases separated the two germline ends. The CDR3 here is CSVRDINQPQHF. CDR3 sequence (DNA): TGCAGCGTTCGGGACATCAATCAGCCCCAGCATTTT.

This chain connects TRBV7-2 to TRBJ2-1; D perhaps matches TRBD1 (5 bases). V lost 5 bases, J lost 7 bases, and 12 bases lay in between. This CDR3 has 13 residues. Germline V gives CDR1 SGHTA, CDR2 FQGNSA. CDR3 in DNA: TGTGCCAGCAGCCCCTCCCAGGGAAATGAGCAGTTCTTC. This encodes CASSPSQGNEQFF.

This clone was recorded once. The chain is built from TRBV10-1 and TRBJ2-7; D ambiguous. The V gene lost 7 bases and the J gene lost 2 bases, with 9 bases spanning the gap. The CDR3 extends over 12 amino acids. Germline loops: CDR1 WNHNN, CDR2 SYGVQD (reference sequence). CDR3: CASTTVTYEQYF. DNA of the CDR3: TGCGCCAGCACCACGGTAACCTACGAGCAGTACTTC.

The chain is built from TRBV10-3 and TRBJ1-6; D gene uncertain. Germline CDR1 reads ENHRY; CDR2 reads SYGVKD. Trimming took 0 bases from V and 5 from J, leaving 2 bases between them. The CDR3 covers 13 residues. CDR3 amino acids: CAISESDNSPLHF. In DNA, the CDR3 is TGTGCCATCAGTGAGTCGGATAATTCACCCCTCCACTTT.

The chain links TRBV20-1 to TRBJ1-2; no clear D gene. The V gene's germline CDR1 is DFQATT and CDR2 SNEGSKA (reference sequence). Trimming pared 3 bases from V and 2 bases from J, leaving 19 bases between. The CDR3 runs 16 residues. CDR3 coding DNA: TGCAGTGCTAGTGCTTCAGGTTGGATAAGAAACTATGGCTACACCTTC. Residues: CSASASGWIRNYGYTF.

The table lists this clone with a count of one. The rearrangement uses TRBV6-5 and TRBJ2-3; D unresolved. Deletions cut 7 bases from V and 4 bases from J, with 15 bases between. Germline loops: CDR1 MNHEY, CDR2 SVGAGI. CDR3 length: 14 residues. CDR3 sequence reads: CASITLIGPDTQYF. The CDR3 DNA is TGTGCCAGCATCACCTTGATCGGCCCAGATACGCAGTATTTT.

The chain recombines TRBV9 with TRBJ2-5; D possibly matches TRBD1 or TRBD2 (5 bases each). V was cut by 0 bases and J by 2 bases, with 11 bases left in between. The CDR3 runs to 15 residues. The V gene's germline CDR1 is SGDLS and CDR2 YYNGEE. The CDR3 loop reads CASSVGDVKQETQYF. CDR3 nucleotide sequence: TGTGCCAGCAGCGTAGGGGACGTGAAACAAGAGACCCAGTACTTC.

The count of this clone is one. The rearrangement uses TRBV19 and TRBJ2-7; weak D call: TRBD1 (5 bases). The germline V gene encodes CDR1 LNHDA and CDR2 SQIVND (reference sequence). This CDR3 is 13 amino acids long. V lost 5 bases, J lost 6 bases, and 14 bases lay in between. The CDR3 sequence: CASSPQVGVEQYF. CDR3 in DNA: TGTGCCAGTAGTCCCCAGGTAGGGGTCGAGCAGTACTTC.

The table lists this clone with a count of one. This sequence joins TRBV6-1 and TRBJ1-1; no firm D call. V shed 4 bases and J shed 3 bases, with 18 bases lying between them. The germline V gene has CDR1 MNHNS and CDR2 SASEGT. CDR3 size: 16 residues. DNA of the CDR3: TGTGCCAGCAGTGTAAGGGTCGGCGGGCCCGACACTGAAGCTTTCTTT. This translates into CASSVRVGGPDTEAFF.

The rearrangement uses TRBV7-9 and TRBJ1-2; D unresolved. There are 14 residues in the CDR3. Germline assignment: CDR1 SEHNR and CDR2 FQNEAQ (reference sequence). V was clipped by 1 base and J by 3 bases, with 9 bases between them. CDR3 sequence reads: CASSLGQADYGYTF. The CDR3 nucleotides read TGTGCCAGCAGCTTAGGGCAGGCTGACTATGGCTACACCTTC.

The chain has TRBV7-9 and TRBJ2-2; 8 bases line up with TRBD1. The length of the CDR3 is 14 residues. Germline V CDR1 and CDR2: SEHNR, FQNEAQ (reference sequence). J lost 5 bases, V lost 5 bases, and 4 bases had no gene match. CDR3 in DNA: TGTGCCAGCAGCCGGACAGGGCTTACCGGGGAGCTGTTTTTT. Its protein product is CASSRTGLTGELFF. Together with reference TRBV7-9 and TRBJ2-2, the CDR3 gives the full variable domain: DTGVSQNPRHKITKRGQNVTFRCDPISEHNRLYWYRQTLGQGPEFLTYFQNEAQLEKSRLLSDRFSAERPKGSFSTLEIQRTEQGDSAMYLCASSRTGLTGELFFGEGSRLTVL.